This is a list of T cell receptor beta chains from one sample in a study of T cell repertoires in cytomegalovirus infection. TCRdb independently ran MiXCR on the reads; one entry per CDR3 protein. Of roughly 350,000 distinct CDR3 sequences in the sample, roughly 34% were seen once. The antigens of these receptors remain unknown. The sample consisted of cultured PBMCs, taken from culture after CMV antigen stimulation. The source of these receptors is a human donor in good health (CMV status not recorded). Some clones in this sample may be carry-over from other donors' samples. CDR3s include the opening cysteine and the closing phenylalanine or tryptophan. The size entry is marked missing in some rows and otherwise reads once, few, many or a size class.

j_gene: TRBJ2-3
v_gene: TRBV7-3
abundance: few
CDR3aa: CASSLDPYDTDTQYF

j_gene: TRBJ1-2
v_gene: TRBV12-3/TRBV12-4
abundance: -
CDR3aa: CASRPAGLPYDYTF

j_gene: TRBJ2-7
v_gene: TRBV7-6
abundance: few
CDR3aa: CASSWTTRIPLDYEQYF

j_gene: TRBJ1-1
v_gene: TRBV6-6
abundance: few
CDR3aa: CASSYQQSEAFF

j_gene: TRBJ2-3
v_gene: TRBV11-2
abundance: few
CDR3aa: CASSLSRTSSYTDTQYF

j_gene: TRBJ2-7
v_gene: TRBV6-6
abundance: -
CDR3aa: CASSYSRLAGDEQYF

j_gene: TRBJ2-3
v_gene: TRBV7-2
abundance: few
CDR3aa: CASSFDRPTDTQYF

j_gene: TRBJ1-2
v_gene: TRBV6-2/TRBV6-3
abundance: few
CDR3aa: CASTNDRRFYGYTF

j_gene: TRBJ2-1
v_gene: TRBV12-3/TRBV12-4
abundance: few
CDR3aa: CASSPGERANNEQFF

j_gene: TRBJ1-4
v_gene: TRBV28
abundance: -
CDR3aa: CASGRDRTNEKLFF

j_gene: TRBJ1-1
v_gene: TRBV7-2
abundance: many
CDR3aa: CASSTDSYTEAFF

j_gene: TRBJ2-7
v_gene: TRBV6-2/TRBV6-3
abundance: -
CDR3aa: CASTVRAGGPYEQYF

j_gene: TRBJ1-3
v_gene: TRBV7-2
abundance: few
CDR3aa: CASSPPSHRASGNTIYF

j_gene: TRBJ2-1
v_gene: TRBV6-5
abundance: -
CDR3aa: CASSLLAGGSGYNEQFF

j_gene: TRBJ2-7
v_gene: TRBV7-2
abundance: few
CDR3aa: CASSLDRGRDLYEQYF

j_gene: TRBJ2-5
v_gene: TRBV4-2
abundance: -
CDR3aa: CASSQAGQYQETQYF

j_gene: TRBJ1-5
v_gene: TRBV19
abundance: many
CDR3aa: CASSRTEDSNQPQHF

j_gene: TRBJ2-1
v_gene: TRBV19
abundance: -
CDR3aa: CASSIVPGLAGVEQFF

j_gene: TRBJ1-5
v_gene: TRBV6-6
abundance: few
CDR3aa: CASSPLSQPQHF

j_gene: TRBJ2-5
v_gene: TRBV6-6
abundance: -
CDR3aa: CASSYLAGEETQYF

j_gene: TRBJ1-6
v_gene: TRBV7-2
abundance: many
CDR3aa: CASSPFVVRRNNSPLHF

j_gene: TRBJ2-7
v_gene: TRBV7-8
abundance: -
CDR3aa: CASSLSPPSSYEQYF

j_gene: TRBJ2-1
v_gene: TRBV12-3/TRBV12-4
abundance: -
CDR3aa: CASKLAGGRHNEQFF

j_gene: TRBJ2-1
v_gene: TRBV14
abundance: -
CDR3aa: CASSPNSGRADYNEQFF

j_gene: TRBJ2-3
v_gene: TRBV6-1
abundance: -
CDR3aa: CASSEIRRGLNTQYF

j_gene: TRBJ2-2
v_gene: TRBV7-2
abundance: many
CDR3aa: CASSLVHRAAGELFF

j_gene: TRBJ2-7
v_gene: TRBV7-2
abundance: many
CDR3aa: CASSPSGSPYEQYF

j_gene: TRBJ1-1
v_gene: TRBV2
abundance: -
CDR3aa: CASSIMNTEAFF

j_gene: TRBJ2-5
v_gene: TRBV11-2
abundance: -
CDR3aa: CASSDGRGETGTQYF

j_gene: TRBJ2-7
v_gene: TRBV11-2
abundance: few
CDR3aa: CASSLYPGFYYEQYF

j_gene: TRBJ2-5
v_gene: TRBV12-3/TRBV12-4
abundance: -
CDR3aa: CASSLAGGPQETQYF

j_gene: TRBJ2-5
v_gene: TRBV28
abundance: few
CDR3aa: CASSLMGQTAVGREGETQYF

j_gene: TRBJ2-5
v_gene: TRBV12-5
abundance: few
CDR3aa: CASGLVIQETQYF

j_gene: TRBJ2-7
v_gene: TRBV29-1
abundance: -
CDR3aa: CSVEDGLAGGPNYEQYF

j_gene: TRBJ2-1
v_gene: TRBV2
abundance: -
CDR3aa: CASKDWASYNEQFF

j_gene: TRBJ1-1
v_gene: TRBV5-6
abundance: few
CDR3aa: CASSGGTGRNTEAFF

j_gene: TRBJ2-2
v_gene: TRBV7-6
abundance: -
CDR3aa: CASSLARISEELFF

j_gene: TRBJ1-4
v_gene: TRBV28
abundance: few
CDR3aa: CASSGEGYNEKLFF

j_gene: TRBJ2-7
v_gene: TRBV5-1
abundance: once
CDR3aa: CASSFGTRNTYEQYF